This T cell receptor (beta chain) is from a study of neoadjuvant nivolumab and ipilimumab in lung cancer (dated by TCRdb to about 2020). Context from the whole study: Intravenous nivolumab was dosed at 3 mg/kg on days 1, 15 and 29, and in the combination arm ipilimumab 1 mg/kg was added on day 1 only. In the trial, around 43 patients with operable NSCLC were treated, of whom some 23 were randomized to nivolumab monotherapy and roughly 21 to nivolumab plus ipilimumab. The primary endpoint of the trial was the rate of major pathologic response (MPR) in the intention-to-treat population of each study arm. Matched pretherapy and resected tumor pairs were analyzed for seven patients: four treated with nivolumab and three with nivolumab plus ipilimumab. The study compared TCR repertoires in pretherapy (baseline) peripheral blood with TCR repertoires in tumors resected at surgery after neoadjuvant immune checkpoint blockade. Overall results and qualifications from the work: A positive correlation was observed between pretherapy blood TCR richness and richness in tumors resected after neoadjuvant therapy (Spearman R of about 0.82). No significant correlation was found between TCR clonality and pathologic tumor regression, and only one major-pathologic-response sample was available for the clonality analysis. TCR richness and clonality were greater in resected tumors than in tumor-adjacent uninvolved lung, and increases were seen in more dual-therapy-treated tumors. From pretherapy to surgery, tumor T-cell richness and clonality increased in three of three dual-therapy tumors but in only two of four nivolumab-treated tumors. A small number of samples was subjected to TCR sequencing.

Trimming costs V 6 bases and J 3 bases, and their ends lie 15 bases apart. There are 15 amino acids in the CDR3, from cysteine to phenylalanine inclusive. Only the CDR3 region is kept as DNA, spanning 45 bases read in frame from base 1. Sequences MNHNS (CDR1) and SASEGT (CDR2) are obtained from the germline V gene. About this clone: Its binding antigen is unknown. Per-base quality was not reported, and no clone a single base away is much larger than it.

The time point label, as the study defines it: at surgical resection after neoadjuvant nivolumab +/- ipilimumab. Samples were obtained from the phase 2 randomized NEOSTAR trial, in which neoadjuvant nivolumab or nivolumab plus ipilimumab followed by surgery was tested in operable NSCLC. Library preparation employed the immunoSEQ multiplex PCR assay. For the original study's pipeline: Richness and clonality were used to summarize the repertoires, and clones that significantly expanded or contracted between pre- and post-therapy samples were identified. TCRdb's version of the immuneACCESS table is confined to in-frame rearrangements and falls short of the full clone set. An unresolved V gene accounts for under half of the shortfall where checked; the remainder is of unknown origin. D and trimming were read from the DNA, whereas the V and J calls and clone size are those reported in that table. For this sample there are around 7,500 clones; 65% to 85% appear just once. 4% to 5.5% of the sample is held by the ten biggest clonotypes.

Sample: tumor tissue, taken after neoadjuvant nivolumab, alone or with ipilimumab, at or shortly before surgery. The sequence links TRBV6-1 to TRBJ1-5; a weak D assignment points to TRBD1 (5 bases agree). The TCR comes from an adult with non-small cell lung cancer. The DNA sequence reads TGTGCCAGCAGGATCCTATTAGGGGTCAATCAGCCCCAGCATTTT. Translated, it reads CASRILLGVNQPQHF.